This T cell receptor beta chain derives from a study of response to subunit inactivated influenza vaccine. Whole-study findings and limits: It was the authors' suggestion that each seasonal influenza vaccination recruits few new T cells.

As for this clonotype: Its antigen remains unidentified. At one boundary the junction diverges from the germline segment, which might be a read error.

TCRdb recomputed calls from the RT-PCR reads with MiXCR, one row per CDR3 protein. The sample has around 490,000 distinct CDR3 sequences, around 8% seen once. In germline, CDR1 is DFQATT, CDR2 SNEGSKA (reference sequence). The CDR3 is 11 residues long. This sequence joins TRBV20-1 and TRBJ1-4; no clear D gene. The sequence was obtained from a man aged 50 to 75 who received an inactivated influenza vaccine. This material consisted of PBMCs from blood, taken 23 months after vaccination. CDR3: CSAVWREKLFF. CDR3 in DNA: TGCAGTGCGGTCTGGCGGGAGAAACTGTTTTTC.